This TCR beta chain is drawn from a study of beta chain features in type 1 diabetes. Study-wide findings and caveats: Type 1 diabetes patients showed fewer insertions and more deletions at VDJ junctions.

Every donor provided one heparinised blood draw, which averaged about 116 mL. Sorted CD4+ subsets: naive, central memory, regulatory, stem cell-like memory (CD45RO/CCR7/CD25/CD127/CD95/CD27 panel). This clone appeared a few times. The antigen is not known. The CDR3 consists of 14 residues. J was trimmed by 10 bases and V by 7 bases; bases with no gene match: 11. From germline, CDR1 is SQVTM and CDR2 ANQGSEA. As every portion of the isolated RNA was reverse transcribed, the sequencing read expressed TCRB transcripts. Assay used: immunoSEQ multiplex PCR; TCRdb lists only in-frame clones, some missing. The profile covers 130,000 to 150,000 clones, with around 8.7% appearing a single time and about 0.61% taken by the ten largest.

The source of this sequence is a man aged 18 to 35 in good health. What was sequenced was central memory CD4+ T cells from blood. V usage is TRBV29-1 and J usage is TRBJ1-4; 11 nucleotides line up with TRBD1. Here the CDR3 DNA reads TGCAGCGCCGTGGTGGGGACAGGGGGAGTAAAACTGTTTTTT. It is translated as CSAVVGTGGVKLFF.